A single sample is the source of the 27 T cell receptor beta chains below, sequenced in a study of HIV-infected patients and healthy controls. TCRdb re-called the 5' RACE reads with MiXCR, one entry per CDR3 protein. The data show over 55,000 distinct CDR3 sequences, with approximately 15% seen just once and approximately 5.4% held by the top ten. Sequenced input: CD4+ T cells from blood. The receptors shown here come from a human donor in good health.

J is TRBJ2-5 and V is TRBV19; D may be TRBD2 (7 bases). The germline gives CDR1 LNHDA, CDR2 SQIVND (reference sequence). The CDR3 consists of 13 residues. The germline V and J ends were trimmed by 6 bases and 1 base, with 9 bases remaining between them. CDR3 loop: CASSGGPQETQYF. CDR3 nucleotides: TGTGCCAGTAGCGGGGGGCCCCAAGAGACCCAGTACTTC.

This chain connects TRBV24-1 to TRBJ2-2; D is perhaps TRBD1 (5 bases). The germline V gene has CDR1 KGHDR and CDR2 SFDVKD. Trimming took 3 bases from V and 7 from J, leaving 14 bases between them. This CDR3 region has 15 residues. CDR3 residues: CATSDAGRRNGELFF. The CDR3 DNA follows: TGTGCCACCAGTGATGCAGGGCGAAGGAACGGGGAGCTGTTTTTT.

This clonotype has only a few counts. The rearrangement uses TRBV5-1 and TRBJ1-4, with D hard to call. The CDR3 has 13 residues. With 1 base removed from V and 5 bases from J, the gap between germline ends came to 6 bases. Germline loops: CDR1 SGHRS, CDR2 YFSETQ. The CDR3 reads CASSLPDNEKLFF. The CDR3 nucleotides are TGCGCCAGCAGCTTGCCAGACAATGAAAAACTGTTTTTT. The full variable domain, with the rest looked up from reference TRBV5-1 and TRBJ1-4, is KAGVTQTPRYLIKTRGQQVTLSCSPISGHRSVSWYQQTPGQGLQFLFEYFSETQRNKGNFPGRFSGRQFSNSRSEMNVSTLELGDSALYLCASSLPDNEKLFFGSGTQLSVL.

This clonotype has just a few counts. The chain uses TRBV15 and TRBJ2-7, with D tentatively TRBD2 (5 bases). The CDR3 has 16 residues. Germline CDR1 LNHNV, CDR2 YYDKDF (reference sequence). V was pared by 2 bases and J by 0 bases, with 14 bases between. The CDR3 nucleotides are TGTGCCACCAGCAGATCCCGGGGATCATTCTCCTACGAGCAGTACTTC. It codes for CATSRSRGSFSYEQYF. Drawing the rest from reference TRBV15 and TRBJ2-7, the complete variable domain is DAMVIQNPRYQVTQFGKPVTLSCSQTLNHNVMYWYQQKSSQAPKLLFHYYDKDFNNEADTPDNFQSRRPNTSFCFLDIRSPGLGDTAMYLCATSRSRGSFSYEQYFGPGTRLTVT.

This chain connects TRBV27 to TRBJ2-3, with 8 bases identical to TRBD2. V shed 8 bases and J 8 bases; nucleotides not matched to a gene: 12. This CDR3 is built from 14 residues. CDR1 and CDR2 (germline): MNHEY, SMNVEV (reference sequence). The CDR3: CASLRTGGPGTQYF. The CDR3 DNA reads TGTGCCAGCCTGCGAACGGGAGGGCCAGGTACGCAGTATTTT.

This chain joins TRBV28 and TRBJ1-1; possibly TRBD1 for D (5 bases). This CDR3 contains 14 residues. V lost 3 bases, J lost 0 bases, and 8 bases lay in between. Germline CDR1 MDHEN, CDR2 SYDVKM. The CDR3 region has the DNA TGTGCCAGCAGTTTCGGGACGGTGAACACTGAAGCTTTCTTT. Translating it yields CASSFGTVNTEAFF.

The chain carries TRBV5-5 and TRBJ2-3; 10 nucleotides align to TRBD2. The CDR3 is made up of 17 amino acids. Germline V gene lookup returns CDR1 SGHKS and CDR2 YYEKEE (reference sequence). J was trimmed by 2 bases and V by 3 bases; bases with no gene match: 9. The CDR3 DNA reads TGTGCCAGCAGCTCACTTCTAGCGGGAGTCTTCACAGATACGCAGTATTTT. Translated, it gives CASSSLLAGVFTDTQYF.

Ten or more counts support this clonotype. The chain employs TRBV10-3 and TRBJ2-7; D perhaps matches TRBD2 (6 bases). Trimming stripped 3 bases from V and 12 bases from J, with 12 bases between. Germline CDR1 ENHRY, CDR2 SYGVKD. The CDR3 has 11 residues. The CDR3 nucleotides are TGTGCCATCAGTGATGGGGGGTCGCCGTACTTC. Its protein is CAISDGGSPYF.

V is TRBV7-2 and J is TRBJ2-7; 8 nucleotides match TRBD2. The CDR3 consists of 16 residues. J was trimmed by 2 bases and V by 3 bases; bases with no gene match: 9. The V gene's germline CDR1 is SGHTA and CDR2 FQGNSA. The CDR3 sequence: CASSLEWSGSTYEQYF. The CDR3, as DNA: TGTGCCAGCAGCTTGGAATGGAGCGGGAGTACCTACGAGCAGTACTTC. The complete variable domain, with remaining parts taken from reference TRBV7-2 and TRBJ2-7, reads GAGVSQSPSNKVTEKGKDVELRCDPISGHTALYWYRQSLGQGLEFLIYFQGNSAPDKSGLPSDRFSAERTGGSVSTLTIQRTQQEDSAVYLCASSLEWSGSTYEQYFGPGTRLTVT.

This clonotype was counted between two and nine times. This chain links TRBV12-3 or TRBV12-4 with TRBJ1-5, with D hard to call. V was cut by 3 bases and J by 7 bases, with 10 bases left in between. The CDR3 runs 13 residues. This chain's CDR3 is CASSFSKGQPQHF. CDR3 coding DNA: TGTGCCAGCAGTTTCTCAAAAGGGCAGCCCCAGCATTTT.

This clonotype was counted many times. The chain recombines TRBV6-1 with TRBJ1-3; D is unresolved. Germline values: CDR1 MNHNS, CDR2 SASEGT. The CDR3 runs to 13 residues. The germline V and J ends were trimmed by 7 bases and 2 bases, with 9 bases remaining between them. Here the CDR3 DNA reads TGTGCCAGCAAGGATTCTGCTGGAAACACCATATATTTT. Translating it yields CASKDSAGNTIYF.

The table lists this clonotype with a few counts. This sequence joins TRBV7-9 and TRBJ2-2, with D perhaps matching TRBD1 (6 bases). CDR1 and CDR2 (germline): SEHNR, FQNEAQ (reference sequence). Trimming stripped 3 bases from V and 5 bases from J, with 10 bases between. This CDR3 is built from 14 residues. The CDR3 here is CASSFKQGTGELFF. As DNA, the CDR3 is TGTGCCAGCAGCTTTAAGCAGGGGACCGGGGAGCTGTTTTTT.

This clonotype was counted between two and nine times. The CDR3 is CSVVGLATNEKLFF. As DNA, the CDR3 is TGCAGCGTTGTGGGTTTAGCAACTAATGAAAAACTGTTTTTT. The rearrangement links TRBV29-1 to TRBJ1-4; D remains unclear. Looked up from germline, CDR1 is SQVTM and CDR2 is ANQGSEA. CDR3 length: 14 amino acids. Deletions cut 4 bases from V and 0 bases from J, with 9 bases between.

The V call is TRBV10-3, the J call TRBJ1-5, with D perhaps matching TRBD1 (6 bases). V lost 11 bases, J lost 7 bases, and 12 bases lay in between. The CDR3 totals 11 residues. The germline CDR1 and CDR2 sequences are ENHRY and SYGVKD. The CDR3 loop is CAVQGGQPQHF. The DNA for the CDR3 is TGTGCCGTACAGGGTGGACAGCCCCAGCATTTT.

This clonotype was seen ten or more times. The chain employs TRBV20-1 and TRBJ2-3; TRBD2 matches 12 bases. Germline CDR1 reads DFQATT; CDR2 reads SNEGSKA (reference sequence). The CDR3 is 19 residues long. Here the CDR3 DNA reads TGCACGGTGCGGGTTGGGGGCCTACTAGCGGGAGGAGGCGCAGATACGCAGTATTTT. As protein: CTVRVGGLLAGGGADTQYF.

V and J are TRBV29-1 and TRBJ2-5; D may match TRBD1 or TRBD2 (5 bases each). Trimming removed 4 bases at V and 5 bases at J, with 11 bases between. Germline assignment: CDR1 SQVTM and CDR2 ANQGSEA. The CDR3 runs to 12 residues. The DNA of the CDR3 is TGCAGCGTTGGGTGGGGGTCCGAGACCCAGTACTTC. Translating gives CSVGWGSETQYF. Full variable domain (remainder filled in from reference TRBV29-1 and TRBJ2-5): SAVISQKPSRDICQRGTSLTIQCQVDSQVTMMFWYRQQPGQSLTLIATANQGSEATYESGFVIDKFPISRPNLTFSTLTVSNMSPEDSSIYLCSVGWGSETQYFGPGTRLLVL.

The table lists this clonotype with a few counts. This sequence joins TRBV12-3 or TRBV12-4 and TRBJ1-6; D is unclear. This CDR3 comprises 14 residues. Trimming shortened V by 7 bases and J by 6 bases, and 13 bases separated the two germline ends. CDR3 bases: TGTGCCAGCACCCGCAGTTACTCTAATTCACCCCTCCACTTT. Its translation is CASTRSYSNSPLHF.

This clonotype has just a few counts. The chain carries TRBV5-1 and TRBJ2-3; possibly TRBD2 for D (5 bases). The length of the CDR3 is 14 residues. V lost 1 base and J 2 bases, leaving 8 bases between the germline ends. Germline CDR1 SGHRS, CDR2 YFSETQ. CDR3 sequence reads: CASSLRTHTDTQYF. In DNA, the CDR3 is TGCGCCAGCAGCTTGCGGACTCACACAGATACGCAGTATTTT.

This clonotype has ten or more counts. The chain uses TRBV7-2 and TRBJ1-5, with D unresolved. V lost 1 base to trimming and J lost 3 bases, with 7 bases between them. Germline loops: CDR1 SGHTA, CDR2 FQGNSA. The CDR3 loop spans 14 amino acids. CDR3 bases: TGTGCCAGCAGCTTAGTCAGGACCAATCAGCCCCAGCATTTT. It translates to CASSLVRTNQPQHF.

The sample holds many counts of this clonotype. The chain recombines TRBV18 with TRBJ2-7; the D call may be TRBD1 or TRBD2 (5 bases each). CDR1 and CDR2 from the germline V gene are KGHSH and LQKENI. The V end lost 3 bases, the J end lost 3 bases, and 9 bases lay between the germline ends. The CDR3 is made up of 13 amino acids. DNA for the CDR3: TGTGCCAGCTCACCGGGGGTAGACTACGAGCAGTACTTC. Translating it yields CASSPGVDYEQYF. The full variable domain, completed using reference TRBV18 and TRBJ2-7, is NAGVMQNPRHLVRRRGQEARLRCSPMKGHSHVYWYRQLPEEGLKFMVYLQKENIIDESGMPKERFSAEFPKEGPSILRIQQVVRGDSAAYFCASSPGVDYEQYFGPGTRLTVT.

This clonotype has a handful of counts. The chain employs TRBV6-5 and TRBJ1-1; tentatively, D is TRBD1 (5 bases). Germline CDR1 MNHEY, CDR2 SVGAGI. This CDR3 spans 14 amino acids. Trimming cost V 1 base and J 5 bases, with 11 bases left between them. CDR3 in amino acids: CASSYYLQGTEAFF. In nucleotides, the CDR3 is TGTGCCAGCAGTTACTATCTTCAGGGTACTGAAGCTTTCTTT.

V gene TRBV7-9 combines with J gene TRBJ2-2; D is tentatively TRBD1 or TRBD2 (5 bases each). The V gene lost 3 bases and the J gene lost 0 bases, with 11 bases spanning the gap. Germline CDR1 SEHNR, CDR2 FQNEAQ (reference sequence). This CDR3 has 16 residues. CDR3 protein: CASSFRPGPNTGELFF. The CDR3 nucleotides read TGTGCCAGCAGCTTCCGTCCGGGGCCGAACACCGGGGAGCTGTTTTTT.

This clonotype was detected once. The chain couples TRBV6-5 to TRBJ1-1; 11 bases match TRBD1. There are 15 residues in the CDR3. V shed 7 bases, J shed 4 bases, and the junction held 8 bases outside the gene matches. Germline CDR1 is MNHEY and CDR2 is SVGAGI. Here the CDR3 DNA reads TGTGCCAGCACAAAAAAGGGACAGGGGGGCACTGAAGCTTTCTTT. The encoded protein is CASTKKGQGGTEAFF.

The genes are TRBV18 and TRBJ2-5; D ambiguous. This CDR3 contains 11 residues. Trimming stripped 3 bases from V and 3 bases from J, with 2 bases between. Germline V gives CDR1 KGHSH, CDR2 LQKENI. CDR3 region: CASSPEETQYF. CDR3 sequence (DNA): TGTGCCAGCTCACCCGAAGAGACCCAGTACTTC.

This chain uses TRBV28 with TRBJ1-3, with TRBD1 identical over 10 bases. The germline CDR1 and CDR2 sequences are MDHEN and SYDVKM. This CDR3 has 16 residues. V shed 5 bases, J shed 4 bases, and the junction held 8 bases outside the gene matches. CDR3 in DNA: TGTGCCAGCAGTCTCTCCGGGACAGGGGCCGGAAACACCATATATTTT. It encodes CASSLSGTGAGNTIYF.

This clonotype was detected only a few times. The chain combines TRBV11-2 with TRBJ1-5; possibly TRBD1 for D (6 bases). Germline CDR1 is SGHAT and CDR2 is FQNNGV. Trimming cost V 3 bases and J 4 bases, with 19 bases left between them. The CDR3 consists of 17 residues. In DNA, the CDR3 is TGTGCCAGCAGCTTGGGCAGCTTAGGGGGTTATAATCAGCCCCAGCATTTT. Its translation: CASSLGSLGGYNQPQHF.

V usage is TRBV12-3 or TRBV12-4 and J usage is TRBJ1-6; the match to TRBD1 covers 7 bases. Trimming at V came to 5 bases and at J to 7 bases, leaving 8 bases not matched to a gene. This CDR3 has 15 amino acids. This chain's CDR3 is CASSARDSENSPLHF. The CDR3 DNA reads TGTGCCAGCAGTGCACGGGACAGTGAAAATTCACCCCTCCACTTT.